This TCR beta chain was identified during a study of shared clonotypes between healthy human individuals (TCRdb year 2020). Notes on the research overall: Two women and three men aged 18 to 49 years were included in the cohort. Each donor's leukapheresis produced roughly between roughly 0.85 and 9.5 billion PBMCs. Libraries were prepared and TCR repertoires were sequenced by different laboratories using diverse techniques, in order to increase sequencing depth and limit assay-specific biases. To estimate repertoire size and how much clonotypes are shared between individuals, the study performed deep sequencing of blood TCR repertoires from a few healthy adults.

Overall study outcomes, separate from this receptor: Pairwise subsampling indicated that sequencing depth was expected to affect the degree of clonotype sharing among donors. Because the study included only a small number of donors, the genetic and exposure-history diversity represented was limited. Only blood was sampled, and tissue TCR repertoires likely differ from those in blood.

This clone was seen a handful of times. What antigen it recognizes has not been identified. No base quality information exists; no much larger clone differs at one position. Using the deep immunoSEQ assay, TCR CDR3 regions were amplified from genomic DNA by multiplex PCR. Genomic DNA extracted from each cell subset was distributed evenly over all wells of several immunoSEQ 96-well plates, and each plate served as one replicate. For unsorted PBMC, roughly 0.3 ug of genomic DNA, equivalent to about 30,000 T cell genomes, went into each replicate PCR. Ten immunoSEQ deep assay plates were used to sequence unsorted PBMC genomic DNA. The purified libraries were quantified using a Qubit 3.0 fluorometer, sized with a Bioanalyzer 2100, and then quantified again using the KAPA Library Quantification kit. Each immunoSEQ 96-well plate was sequenced on its own single-read 150-cycle Illumina NextSeq 550 flow cell. In the authors' own workflow: Because only junctional sequences without quality scores were contained in the immunoSEQ output, filtering matching that applied to full-length reads could not be performed. Sequences were annotated with PyIR, a Python wrapper for IgBLAST v1.9, using IMGT germline references to assign V/J genes and CDR3. Reads with weak V/J assignments (E-value above 1e-6), missing CDR3, stop codons, out-of-frame junctions, or ambiguous translated residues were removed. A V3J clonotype was defined by an identical inferred V gene, J gene, and CDR3 amino acid sequence. Percentage overlap between repertoires was computed as shared unique clonotypes divided by the size of the smaller repertoire. Repertoire richness was assessed with RTK rarefaction, the Chao1 estimator, and Recon v2.1 estimates of unobserved clonotypes. The table comes from immuneACCESS by way of TCRdb, which keeps in-frame sequences with V and J called. Part of the clones is missing from these tables; in studies checked, under half for an unresolved V gene and the rest for unknown reasons. Clone size and the V and J calls come from that table; the DNA yielded D and trimming. Across this sample there are about 470,000 clones, with roughly 80% seen only once. 13% of the sample belongs to the ten largest clones.

The donors were healthy, HIV-negative adults with no recently reported acute infections or vaccinations. Only Caucasian adults living in Nashville, Tennessee, USA were represented among the donors. In the unsorted samples, roughly 90 million PBMCs were counted, and genomic DNA was extracted using the QIAamp DNA Blood Mini kit. Blood was collected by leukapheresis, and PBMCs were isolated by Ficoll-Histopaque density gradient centrifugation and then cryopreserved in liquid nitrogen vapor phase. CDR1 and CDR2 are read off the germline V gene (reference sequence) as LNHDA and SQIVND. Trimming at the junction amounts to 3 bases on V and 6 bases on J, and the germline ends lie 14 bases apart. From cysteine to phenylalanine, the CDR3 is 15 amino acids long. Just CDR3 DNA is preserved here, 45 bases in frame from base 1.

Recombination connected TRBV19 to TRBJ2-2; the best D guess is TRBD2, with 5 bases matching. The sequenced sample was PBMCs. This TCR came from a woman in her forties in good health. Some clones in this sample may be carry-over from other donors' samples. The base sequence is TGTGCCAGTAGTATCTTCGCTAGCCCGCCCGGGGAGCTGTTTTTT. Its protein is CASSIFASPPGELFF. Beyond the CDR3, the reference TRBV19 and TRBJ2-2 genes provide the residues; the full variable domain reads: DGGITQSPKYLFRKEGQNVTLSCEQNLNHDAMYWYRQDPGQGLRLIYYSQIVNDFQKGDIAEGYSVSREKKESFPLTVTSAQKNPTAFYLCASSIFASPPGELFFGEGSRLTVL.